This entry lists 25 T cell receptor beta chains sequenced from one sample in a study of blood T cell repertoires in COVID-19. The protocol was immunoSEQ multiplex PCR, while the TCRdb copy is restricted to in-frame clones and leaves out a portion. The table records tens of thousands of clones, roughly 85% of them present only once. The sample consisted of peripheral blood. The receptor source for this set is a human donor in a cohort sampled during active COVID-19.

The J gene is TRBJ2-3, the V gene TRBV7-9; 8 nucleotides agree with TRBD2. Germline values: CDR1 SEHNR, CDR2 FQNEAQ (reference sequence). The J segment lost 3 bases and the V segment lost 5 bases, leaving 7 bases of the junction unmatched. The CDR3 length is 15 residues. In nucleotides, the CDR3 is TGTGCCAGCAGCCCCACCAGCGGGGGTACAGATACGCAGTATTTT. This encodes CASSPTSGGTDTQYF.

This chain links TRBV6-5 with TRBJ2-5; unclear D gene. The CDR3 length is 13 residues. The V and J ends lost 6 bases and 5 bases respectively, with 13 bases between them. Germline CDR1 and CDR2: MNHEY and SVGAGI. CDR3 amino acids: CASRTPALETQYF. The CDR3 nucleotides read TGTGCCAGCAGAACCCCAGCGTTGGAGACCCAGTACTTC.

The V call is TRBV19, the J call TRBJ2-2; tentatively, D is TRBD1 (5 bases). V was trimmed by 4 bases and J by 3 bases, leaving 9 bases between them. Germline CDR1 is LNHDA and CDR2 is SQIVND (reference sequence). This CDR3 comprises 14 residues. CDR3 bases: TGTGCCAGTAGTAAGGGGCTGCACACCGGGGAGCTGTTTTTT. Protein: CASSKGLHTGELFF.

Regarding this clone: The identical CDR3 is also encoded by other nucleotide sequences in the sample. The chain carries TRBV2 and TRBJ1-5; D might be TRBD1 (6 bases). Between the trimmed V and J ends, which lost 6 bases and 3 bases, there was a span of 12 bases. CDR1 SNHLY and CDR2 FYNNEI come from the germline V gene. The CDR3 sequence is 14 residues long. The CDR3 DNA follows: TGTGCCAGCAGCGAAACAGGGTTCAATCAGCCCCAGCATTTT. Translated: CASSETGFNQPQHF.

V gene TRBV28 combines with J gene TRBJ2-3; the match to TRBD1 covers 12 bases. Looked up from germline, CDR1 is MDHEN and CDR2 is SYDVKM. V lost 4 bases to trimming and J lost 13 bases; unmatched junction nucleotides: 15. The length of the CDR3 is 16 residues. CDR3 loop: CASSSLGQGAGMRKYF. The CDR3 DNA reads TGTGCCAGCAGTTCTCTGGGACAGGGGGCAGGTATGCGCAAGTATTTT.

J is TRBJ2-2 and V is TRBV29-1; TRBD1 is a possible D gene (6 bases). Trimming shortened V by 1 base and J by 4 bases, and 16 bases separated the two germline ends. CDR1 and CDR2 from the germline V gene are SQVTM and ANQGSEA. This CDR3 contains 16 residues. The CDR3 DNA reads TGCAGCGTTGAAGTGGGGGCTCCTTCGGGCACCGGGGAGCTGTTTTTT. Its translation is CSVEVGAPSGTGELFF.

The chain is built from TRBV11-2 and TRBJ2-5, with TRBD1 identical over 10 bases. V gave up 5 bases and J gave up 5 bases; unmatched junction bases: 8. Looked up from germline, CDR1 is SGHAT and CDR2 is FQNNGV. The length of the CDR3 is 15 residues. The CDR3 DNA reads as TGTGCCAGCAGCATCCAGACAGGGGGCGGGGAGACCCAGTACTTC. This sequence encodes CASSIQTGGGETQYF.

This chain uses TRBV7-9 with TRBJ1-6, with TRBD1 matching over 9 bases. The CDR3 has 14 residues. Germline values: CDR1 SEHNR, CDR2 FQNEAQ (reference sequence). V lost 6 bases to trimming and J lost 10 bases; unmatched junction nucleotides: 7. DNA for the CDR3: TGTGCCAGCAGACAGGGACAGGGAGGGTCACCCCTCCACTTT. Translated, it gives CASRQGQGGSPLHF.

This chain connects TRBV4-3 to TRBJ1-4; D perhaps matches TRBD1 (6 bases). This CDR3 is built from 14 residues. The germline V and J ends were trimmed by 4 bases and 7 bases, with 13 bases remaining between them. The germline gives CDR1 LGHNA, CDR2 YSLEER. The CDR3, as DNA: TGCGCCAGCAGCCGCGGTCCAGGGGTTGAAAAACTGTTTTTT. This gives the protein CASSRGPGVEKLFF.

The J gene is TRBJ2-1, the V gene TRBV11-2; D gene unclear. The CDR3 extends over 15 amino acids. Germline loops: CDR1 SGHAT, CDR2 FQNNGV. The V and J ends lost 7 bases and 0 bases respectively, with 13 bases between them. The CDR3, as DNA: TGTGCCAGCACCCCTTCGAGGTCCTCCTACAATGAGCAGTTCTTC. Protein: CASTPSRSSYNEQFF.

The chain employs TRBV5-1 and TRBJ2-3; no clear D gene. CDR3 length: 15 amino acids. Germline CDR1 is SGHRS and CDR2 is YFSETQ. V dropped 4 bases and J dropped 0 bases, with 12 bases sitting between them. CDR3 nucleotide sequence: TGCGCCAGCAGCATCACAGTATCAAGCACAGATACGCAGTATTTT. This translates into CASSITVSSTDTQYF.

V usage is TRBV23-1 and J usage is TRBJ1-1, with D maybe TRBD1 (6 bases). TRBV23-1 is noted as an ORF with a role that remains uncertain. The V and J ends lost 8 bases and 8 bases respectively, with 15 bases between them. CDR3 length equals 12 residues. CDR3 protein: CASGLGGVEAFF. The DNA for the CDR3 is TGCGCCAGCGGTTTAGGGGGAGTCGAAGCTTTCTTT.

V usage is TRBV5-1 and J usage is TRBJ1-1; possible D gene TRBD1, 5 bases. The CDR3 has 15 residues. CDR1 is SGHRS and CDR2 is YFSETQ in the germline V gene. Trimming removed 0 bases from V and 0 bases from J, with 9 bases in between. CDR3 nucleotides: TGCGCCAGCAGCTTGGCCGGGGGGATGAACACTGAAGCTTTCTTT. This translates into CASSLAGGMNTEAFF.

This clone was counted once. V usage is TRBV7-6 and J usage is TRBJ2-1; 7 nucleotides match TRBD1. V trimming: 1 base; J trimming: 6 bases; junction bases outside the gene matches: 6. CDR1 is SGHVS, CDR2 FNYEAQ, per germline. The CDR3 runs 15 residues. The CDR3 is CASSLEQGSGNEQFF. The CDR3 nucleotides read TGTGCCAGCAGCTTAGAACAGGGGTCGGGCAATGAGCAGTTCTTC.

The gene calls are TRBV19 and TRBJ1-6; TRBD1 is a possible D gene (6 bases). Trimming removed 5 bases from V and 2 bases from J, with 19 bases in between. Germline V gives CDR1 LNHDA, CDR2 SQIVND (reference sequence). The CDR3 covers 18 residues. The CDR3 spells CASSSRVPRGTYNSPLHF. The CDR3 DNA is TGTGCCAGTAGTTCGCGGGTGCCCAGGGGAACCTATAATTCACCCCTCCACTTT. The full variable domain, completed using reference TRBV19 and TRBJ1-6, is DGGITQSPKYLFRKEGQNVTLSCEQNLNHDAMYWYRQDPGQGLRLIYYSQIVNDFQKGDIAEGYSVSREKKESFPLTVTSAQKNPTAFYLCASSSRVPRGTYNSPLHFGNGTRLTVT.

The J gene is TRBJ1-5, the V gene TRBV6-1; 8 bases match TRBD1. The V gene end was trimmed by 1 base and the J gene end by 3 bases; junction bases not matched to a gene: 5. The CDR3 has 16 residues. Germline values: CDR1 MNHNS, CDR2 SASEGT. For the CDR3, the DNA is TGTGCCAGCAGTGAAGATGGCAGGGGGCTCAATCAGCCCCAGCATTTT. This sequence encodes CASSEDGRGLNQPQHF.

The chain carries TRBV19 and TRBJ2-1, with 7 bases matching TRBD2. Germline values: CDR1 LNHDA, CDR2 SQIVND (reference sequence). The CDR3 totals 13 residues. The V segment lost 3 bases and the J segment 6 bases; nucleotides outside the gene matches: 2. CDR3 coding DNA: TGTGCCAGTAGTATGTCGGGGGGCAATGAGCAGTTCTTC. Translation: CASSMSGGNEQFF.

This chain uses TRBV15 with TRBJ2-4; 9 positions match TRBD2. The CDR3 length is 14 residues. V lost 1 base to trimming and J lost 8 bases; unmatched junction nucleotides: 3. Germline V gene lookup returns CDR1 LNHNV and CDR2 YYDKDF (reference sequence). DNA of the CDR3: TGTGCCACCAGCAGAGGGGGGACTAGCTACATTCAGTACTTC. The encoded protein is CATSRGGTSYIQYF.

This clone appeared once. This chain uses TRBV24-1 with TRBJ2-7, with 10 positions matching TRBD2. In germline, CDR1 is KGHDR, CDR2 SFDVKD. V was clipped by 4 bases and J by 1 base; unmatched bases: 9. CDR3 size: 17 residues. CDR3 in DNA: TGTGCCACCAGTGACGAGGGGAGCGGGAGGGCATCCTACGAGCAGTACTTC. Protein: CATSDEGSGRASYEQYF.

This sequence joins TRBV30 and TRBJ2-7; D is perhaps TRBD2 (5 bases). The CDR3 is made up of 14 amino acids. The V gene's germline CDR1 is GTSNPN and CDR2 SVGIG (reference sequence). The germline V and J ends were trimmed by 0 bases and 5 bases, with 14 bases remaining between them. For the CDR3, the DNA is TGTGCCTGGAGTGTGGGCCGGAGGTGGGACGAGCAGTACTTC. This codes for CAWSVGRRWDEQYF.

The chain carries TRBV3-1 (or the pseudogene TRBV3-2) and TRBJ2-2; possibly TRBD2 for D (5 bases). CDR1 and CDR2 from the germline V gene are LGHDT and YNNKEL (reference sequence). Deletions cut 1 base from V and 8 bases from J, with 8 bases between. The length of the CDR3 is 13 residues. This chain's CDR3 is CASSQGGKGELFF. The DNA of the CDR3 is TGTGCCAGCAGCCAAGGAGGGAAAGGGGAGCTGTTTTTT.

This clone was counted only a few times. The germline gene is not matched at one end of the junction; a read error may be the cause. The chain uses TRBV29-1 and TRBJ2-1; 10 bases are shared with TRBD1. The CDR3 sequence is 14 residues long. Germline CDR1 is SQVTM and CDR2 is ANQGSEA. CDR3 residues: CSVEGTGVINEQFF. CDR3 nucleotides: TGCAGCGTGGAAGGGACAGGGGTAATAAATGAGCAGTTCTTC.

The chain links TRBV28 to TRBJ2-3; D is undetermined. The CDR3 runs 12 residues. With 5 bases removed from V and 7 bases from J, the gap between germline ends came to 10 bases. The V gene's germline CDR1 is MDHEN and CDR2 SYDVKM. The CDR3 loop is CASSTVSYTQYF. CDR3 in DNA: TGTGCCAGCAGTACGGTTTCGTATACGCAGTATTTT.

This sequence joins TRBV7-3 and TRBJ2-1, with 13 positions matching TRBD2. The ends lost 4 bases at V and 7 bases at J; junction bases unmatched: 4. This CDR3 has 15 amino acids. CDR1 and CDR2 (germline): SGHTA, FQGTGA. DNA of the CDR3: TGTGCCAGCAGCTGGACTAGCGGGAGTGTGAATGAGCAGTTCTTC. Translated: CASSWTSGSVNEQFF.

The J gene is TRBJ2-5, the V gene TRBV11-3, with D uncertain. The germline V gene encodes CDR1 SGHNT and CDR2 YENEEA. There are 11 residues in the CDR3. Trimming pared 4 bases from V and 5 bases from J, leaving 5 bases between. The CDR3 loop is CASSSSETQYF. The CDR3 DNA follows: TGTGCCAGCAGCTCCTCGGAGACCCAGTACTTC.